This T cell receptor (beta chain) stems from a study of regulatory dendritic cells for organ transplantation (dated by TCRdb to 2016 to 2017). At the level of the whole study: To make regulatory dendritic cells, monocytes were cultured with vitamin D3 on days 0 and 4 and with IL-10 on day 4. To evaluate the response of the DCs to a potent maturation-inducing agent, LPS was added to DC cultures on day 6. Sorted naive and memory CD4+ and CD8+ T cells had their TCRbeta repertoires sequenced both before and after allostimulation with either regulatory or mature dendritic cells.

TCRbeta CDR3 regions were amplified by multiplexed two-step PCR using Vbeta-specific forward primers and Jbeta-specific reverse primers. TCRbeta libraries were sequenced on an Illumina instrument through the immunoSEQ service. The published analysis was carried out like this. IMGT annotation was used to assign V, D and J genes, and synthetic CDR3 analogues were used to correct counts for multiplex PCR bias. In the immunoSEQ Analyzer, repertoire clonality was calculated as one minus the normalized Shannon entropy. Whether a clone counted as expanded was decided by Fisher's exact test with Benjamini-Hochberg false discovery rate control and a two-tailed cutoff of P<0.01. TCRdb took over this immuneACCESS table, retaining in-frame rearrangements with V and J assigned. Such tables are incomplete; in checked studies, under half of the missing clones stem from an unresolved V gene, and the remainder is unexplained. V, J and clone size are those of that table, while D and trimming were read from the DNA. The sample table records roughly 12,000 clones; nearly 90% of these occur just once. The ten most abundant clones make up around 0.45% of the sample.

Sorted T cell subsets were CFSE-labeled and co-cultured for 4 to 5 days with allogeneic regulatory or mature dendritic cells at a 1:10 DC:T ratio. FACS was used to sort naive T cells as CD45RA+ cells and memory T cells as CD45RO+ CD4+ or CD8+ cells. The T cells used for TCR sequencing were obtained from a couple of healthy control subjects. The Qiagen DNeasy Blood & Tissue Kit was used to extract genomic DNA. As regards this clone: Its cognate antigen has yet to be identified. It has no much larger one-base neighbor in the sample; base qualities were not kept.

The CDR3 runs 15 residues from the cysteine to the phenylalanine. The sequence is cut down to CDR3 DNA, 45 bases in frame from base 1. Compared with germline, V lacks 6 bases and J lacks 8 bases; bases without a gene match: 13. CDR1 MDHEN and CDR2 SYDVKM were looked up in the germline V gene. Results and caveats for the whole study, not just this receptor: Among the resting subsets, memory CD8+ T cells contained the most alloreactive TCR clonotypes. The repertoires of naive CD4+ and CD8+ T cells were highly diverse, while memory cell repertoires were less diverse, with memory CD8+ cells being the most oligoclonal. Allostimulation expanded memory CD8+ clones in both subjects, but regulatory dendritic cells appeared to induce more limited expansion than mature dendritic cells. The authors pointed out considerable heterogeneity between individuals in the alloreactive memory CD8+ T cell pool, and only two subjects were sequenced.

This clonotype was obtained from a human donor in good health. This receptor chain uses TRBV28 and TRBJ2-1; TRBD2 fits 7 bases in the junction. The specimen was naive CD8+ T cells from blood cultured with dendritic cells. The sample's cell subset or site label, decoded: CD45RA+ naive T cells. The sequence in DNA is TGTGCCAGCAGGAGGCCCGGACTAGATTGGGATGAGCAGTTCTTC. This is translated as CASRRPGLDWDEQFF. Where the CDR3 stops, the reference TRBV28 and TRBJ2-1 genes take over; the full variable domain is DVKVTQSSRYLVKRTGEKVFLECVQDMDHENMFWYRQDPGLGLRLIYFSYDVKMKEKGDIPEGYSVSREKKERFSLILESASTNQTSMYLCASRRPGLDWDEQFFGPGTRLTVL.